A selection of T cell receptor beta chains follows, all from one sample in a study of blood T cells in healthy people across ages. TCRdb recomputed calls from the 5' RACE reads with MiXCR, one row per CDR3 protein. The sample contains about 620,000 distinct CDR3 sequences, around 50% of which appear only once. Specimen: blood. Source of these receptors: a woman over 75 in good health. The CDR3 runs from the conserved cysteine through the conserved F or W. D genes are given only for firm matches. Expanded clones get a size class; other rows say once, few or many, or leave the size out.

d_call	v_call	j_call	clone_size	cdr3_aa	cdr3_nt
NA	TRBV12-3/TRBV12-4	TRBJ2-3	NA	CASSFSVTQYF	TGTGCCAGCAGTTTCTCAGTCACGCAGTATTTT
NA	TRBV14	TRBJ2-5	many	CASSQVISGTQYF	TGTGCCAGCAGCCAAGTAATCAGCGGGACCCAGTACTTC
TRBD1	TRBV5-1	TRBJ1-5	NA	CASSTGTGDNQPQHF	TGCGCCAGCAGTACCGGGACAGGGGACAATCAGCCCCAGCATTTT
TRBD2	TRBV29-1	TRBJ2-1	NA	CSVGGLGSEQFF	TGCAGCGTGGGGGGACTAGGGAGTGAGCAGTTCTTC
TRBD2	TRBV20-1	TRBJ2-3	NA	CSARDSTSGSNTQYF	TGCAGTGCTAGAGATTCGACTAGCGGGAGTAATACGCAGTATTTT
NA	TRBV6-5	TRBJ2-3	NA	CASSPHSKRQGDTQYF	TGTGCCAGCAGTCCCCACTCTAAGCGGCAAGGTGATACGCAGTATTTT
NA	TRBV20-1	TRBJ2-3	many	CSAPRGGGSTDTQYF	TGCAGTGCTCCCAGAGGGGGGGGAAGCACAGATACGCAGTATTTT
NA	TRBV11-2	TRBJ2-7	few	CASSKWVGSEQYF	TGTGCCAGCAGCAAATGGGTGGGGAGCGAGCAGTACTTC
NA	TRBV7-2	TRBJ2-3	many	CASSQRTNTYSTDTQYF	TGTGCCAGCAGCCAGAGGACTAACACCTATAGCACAGATACGCAGTATTTT
TRBD1	TRBV7-2	TRBJ1-5	NA	CASSLGMTGGLSPQHF	TGTGCCAGCAGCTTAGGGATGACAGGGGGCCTCTCGCCCCAGCATTTT
TRBD1	TRBV6-5	TRBJ2-5	many	CASSYSKGQGGYNEQYF	TGTGCCAGCAGTTACTCGAAGGGACAGGGGGGCTACAATGAGCAGTACTTC
TRBD1	TRBV11-2	TRBJ2-1	NA	CASSLRNTGTEGYNEQFF	TGTGCCAGCAGCTTACGAAACACTGGGACAGAGGGATACAATGAGCAGTTCTTC
TRBD2	TRBV20-1	TRBJ2-1	NA	CSAVLAGGMRPSYNEQFF	TGCAGTGCTGTACTAGCGGGAGGCATGAGACCTTCCTACAATGAGCAGTTCTTC
TRBD2	TRBV11-2	TRBJ2-4	NA	CASRGLRGGVLAKNIQYF	TGTGCCAGCAGGGGGTTAAGGGGAGGGGTCCTAGCCAAAAACATTCAGTACTTC
NA	TRBV11-2	TRBJ2-2	NA	CASSLDGGTNTGELFF	TGTGCCAGCAGCTTAGATGGCGGGACCAACACCGGGGAGCTGTTTTTT
NA	TRBV4-1	TRBJ1-6	once	CASSQPGAADSPLHF	TGCGCCAGCAGCCAACCGGGGGCCGCGGATTCACCCCTCCACTTT
NA	TRBV6-2/TRBV6-3	TRBJ2-7	NA	CACSYFPGATYEQYF	TGTGCCTGCAGTTACTTCCCCGGGGCCACCTACGAGCAGTACTTC
TRBD1	TRBV29-1	TRBJ2-6	NA	CSAVGQGESGANVLTF	TGCAGTGCAGTGGGACAGGGGGAATCTGGGGCCAACGTCCTGACTTTC
NA	TRBV7-2	TRBJ2-5	many	CASSLRRTQETQYF	TGTGCCAGCAGCCTCCGCAGGACCCAAGAGACCCAGTACTTC
NA	TRBV5-6	TRBJ2-3	NA	CVSSLTLRGSTDTQYF	TGTGTCAGCAGCTTGACCCTTCGGGGTAGCACAGATACGCAGTATTTT
NA	TRBV12-3/TRBV12-4	TRBJ2-3	many	CASSLGLAASTDTQYF	TGTGCCAGCAGTTTAGGGTTAGCGGCAAGCACAGATACGCAGTATTTT
NA	TRBV6-2/TRBV6-3	TRBJ1-1	many	CASSRHQDRGTEAFF	TGTGCCAGCAGCAGACACCAGGACCGAGGCACTGAAGCTTTCTTT
NA	TRBV5-6	TRBJ2-7	few	CASSSETFFYEQYF	TGTGCCAGCAGTTCGGAGACCTTTTTTTACGAGCAGTACTTC
NA	TRBV18	TRBJ1-4	NA	CASSPQMGGPNEKLFF	TGTGCCAGCTCACCTCAGATGGGAGGACCTAATGAAAAACTGTTTTTT
TRBD1	TRBV5-1	TRBJ2-5	NA	CASSSPWDSPQETQYF	TGCGCCAGCAGCTCACCCTGGGACAGCCCTCAAGAGACCCAGTACTTC
TRBD1	TRBV5-1	TRBJ2-1	NA	CASSSRQGDEQFF	TGCGCCAGCAGCTCAAGACAGGGTGATGAGCAGTTCTTC
TRBD1	TRBV20-1	TRBJ1-2	many	CSAGRDSENYTF	TGCAGTGCTGGGCGGGACAGTGAGAACTACACCTTC
NA	TRBV28	TRBJ2-7	NA	CASSPPSGAYEQYF	TGTGCCAGCAGCCCCCCCTCGGGAGCATACGAGCAGTACTTC
NA	TRBV28	TRBJ1-6	many	CASSRAVIGGPLYNSPLHF	TGTGCCAGCTCTAGGGCGGTGATAGGGGGGCCCCTTTATAATTCACCCCTCCACTTT